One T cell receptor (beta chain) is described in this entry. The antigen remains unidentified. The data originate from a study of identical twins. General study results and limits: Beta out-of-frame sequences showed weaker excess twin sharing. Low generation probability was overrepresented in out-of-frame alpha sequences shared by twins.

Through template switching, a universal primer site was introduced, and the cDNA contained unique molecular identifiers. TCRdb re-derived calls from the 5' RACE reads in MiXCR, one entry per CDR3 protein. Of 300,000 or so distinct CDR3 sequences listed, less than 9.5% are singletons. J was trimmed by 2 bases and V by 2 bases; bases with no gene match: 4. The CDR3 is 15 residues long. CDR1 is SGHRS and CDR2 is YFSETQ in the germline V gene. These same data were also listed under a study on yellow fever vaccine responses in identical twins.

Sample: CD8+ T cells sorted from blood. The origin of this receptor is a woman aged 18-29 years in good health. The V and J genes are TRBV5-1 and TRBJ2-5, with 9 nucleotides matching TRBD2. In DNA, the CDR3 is TGCGCCAGCAGCTTCTCGCGGGGGGGACAAGAGACCCAGTACTTC. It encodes CASSFSRGGQETQYF.